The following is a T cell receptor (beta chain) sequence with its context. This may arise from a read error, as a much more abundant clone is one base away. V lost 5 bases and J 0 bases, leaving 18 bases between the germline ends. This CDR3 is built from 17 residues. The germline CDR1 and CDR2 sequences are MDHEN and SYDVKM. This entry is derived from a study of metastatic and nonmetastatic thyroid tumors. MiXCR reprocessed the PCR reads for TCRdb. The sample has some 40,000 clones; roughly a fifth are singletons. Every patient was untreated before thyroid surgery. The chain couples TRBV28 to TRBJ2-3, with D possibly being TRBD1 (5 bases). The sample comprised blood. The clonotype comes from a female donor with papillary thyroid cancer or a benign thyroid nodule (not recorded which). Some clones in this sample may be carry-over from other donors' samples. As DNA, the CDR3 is TGTGCCAGCAGTGGGGTGCAGGGCAGAGCTAGCACAGATACGCAGTATTTT. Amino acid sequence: CASSGVQGRASTDTQYF.